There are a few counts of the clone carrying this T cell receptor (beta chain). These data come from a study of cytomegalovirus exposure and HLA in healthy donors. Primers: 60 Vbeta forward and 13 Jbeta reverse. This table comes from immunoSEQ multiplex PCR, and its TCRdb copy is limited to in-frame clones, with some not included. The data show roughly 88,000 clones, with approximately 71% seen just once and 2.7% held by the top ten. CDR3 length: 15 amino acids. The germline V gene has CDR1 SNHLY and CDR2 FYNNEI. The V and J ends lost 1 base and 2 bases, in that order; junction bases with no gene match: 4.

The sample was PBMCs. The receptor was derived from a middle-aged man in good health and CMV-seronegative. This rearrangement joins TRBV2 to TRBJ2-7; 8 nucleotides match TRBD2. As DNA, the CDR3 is TGTGCCAGCAGTGAAGGCGGTAGCGGGACCTACGAGCAGTACTTC. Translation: CASSEGGSGTYEQYF.